Here is one T cell receptor beta chain with its context. The antigen this receptor binds is unknown. Base qualities were left out, and no much larger clone turns up one base away. The immunoSEQ Assay, a bias-controlled multiplex PCR, was used to amplify TCRbeta CDR3 regions from genomic DNA. Per the original workflow: Within the assay, amplification of reference gene primers was used to estimate how many nucleated cells each sample contained. To quantify the absolute abundance of each unique TCRbeta CDR3 rearrangement, sequence reads were collapsed and filtered. Productive Simpson clonality was computed per sample as the square root of Simpson's diversity index over productive rearrangements. As stored in TCRdb, this immuneACCESS dataset retains in-frame rearrangements with V and J assigned. A fraction of the clones does not appear; measured against another copy, unresolved V genes explain less than half of the discrepancy, and the remainder lacks a known reason. That table furnishes V, J and clone size, whereas the DNA furnished D and trimming. Counted in this sample were around 220,000 clones; over 75% of them appeared once. The biggest ten clones account for around 5.4% of the sample.

Relative to germline, V is 3 bases shorter and J is 0 bases shorter, with 9 bases between their ends. Including cysteine and phenylalanine, the CDR3 has 13 amino acids. Only the CDR3 DNA stays, 39 bases, in frame from base 1. Sequences DFQATT (CDR1) and SNEGSKA (CDR2) are obtained from the germline V gene (reference sequence). The data belong to a study of blood T cell repertoires in COVID-19 (TCRdb year 2020). Background on the whole study: Collaborator samples came from the United States, Italy and Spain and covered acute and convalescent phases of COVID-19. The material from the prospective study consisted of cDNA or gDNA derived from T cells, B-cell-depleted T cells, or PBMCs. The dataset comprised deeply sampled blood TCRbeta repertoires from subjects exposed to, actively infected with, or recovered from COVID-19. The repertoires were released in a freely available public database intended as a resource for research on the immune response to SARS-CoV-2. Samples were obtained from the ongoing ImmuneRACE study (first 160 participants) and from roughly 1,300 subjects provided by 6 global collaborators. Nearly every sample came with metadata listing a de-identified subject ID, COVID-19 status, age in years and sex. Where available, HLA class I and class II types were obtained from metadata supplied by the sample provider rather than from assay-based typing.

Findings and caveats that apply to the study as a whole: Clinical and demographic metadata were provided uncurated, with the amount varying by source and participant.

The collaborating institutions used their own protocols to collect whole blood in K2EDTA tubes. For TCRbeta analysis, collaborators shipped samples in one of three forms: frozen whole blood, isolated PBMCs, or DNA extracted from either of those sample types. This clonotype originated in a human donor in a cohort sampled during active COVID-19. Sequencing used peripheral blood. The chain is made from TRBV20-1 and TRBJ2-7; the D gene is perhaps TRBD1, on 5 matching bases. The nucleotide sequence reads TGCAGTGCTAGTATCGACAGCTCCTACGAGCAGTACTTC. Translated, this gives CSASIDSSYEQYF.